These 27 T cell receptor beta chains were all obtained from the same sample, sequenced in a study of blood T cells in healthy people across ages. Using a J-beta primer mix together with a sample-barcoded 5' primer, a second PCR was run for about 7 to 12 cycles. TCRdb reprocessed the 5' RACE reads with MiXCR, giving one entry per CDR3 protein. Of 580,000 or so distinct CDR3 sequences listed, 40% to 55% are singletons. The sample consisted of blood. Source of these receptors: a man of 80 years or more in good health.

The rearrangement uses TRBV10-3 and TRBJ1-2, with 8 positions matching TRBD1. This CDR3 has 14 amino acids. Germline trimming cut 9 bases from V and 5 bases from J; bases unmatched to any gene: 11. Germline CDR1 is ENHRY and CDR2 is SYGVKD. The CDR3 DNA sequence: TGTGCCATTCACCAGGGGGCGAGGGGGTATGGCTACACCTTC. It encodes CAIHQGARGYGYTF.

The J gene is TRBJ2-1, the V gene TRBV28; 8 bases are a match to TRBD1. Germline CDR1 and CDR2: MDHEN and SYDVKM. This CDR3 region has 15 residues. The J segment lost 5 bases and the V segment lost 5 bases, leaving 8 bases of the junction unmatched. The chain's CDR3 is CASSRGQGGHNEQFF. For the CDR3, the DNA is TGTGCCAGCAGTAGAGGACAGGGAGGCCACAATGAGCAGTTCTTC.

This clonotype was recorded only once. The V call is TRBV10-3, the J call TRBJ1-6; D unresolved. CDR1 and CDR2 (germline): ENHRY, SYGVKD. The V and J ends lost 3 bases and 7 bases respectively, with 10 bases between them. CDR3 length: 14 residues. The DNA for the CDR3 is TGTGCCATCAGTGAAGGGTCGGTAAATTCACCCCTCCACTTT. It specifies CAISEGSVNSPLHF.

Notes on this clonotype: The junction departs from germline at one end; a sequencing error may be responsible. The chain couples TRBV29-1 to TRBJ1-4; D perhaps matches TRBD1 (5 bases). Germline V CDR1 and CDR2: SQVTM, ANQGSEA. The CDR3 length is 13 residues. This chain's CDR3 is CSAGTATNERLFF. The CDR3 DNA reads as TGCAGCGCAGGGACCGCAACTAATGAAAGACTGTTTTTT.

This clonotype was observed at least ten times. The chain is built from TRBV12-3 or TRBV12-4 and TRBJ2-3, with D possibly matching TRBD1 (6 bases). V shed 3 bases and J shed 3 bases, with 13 bases lying between them. The CDR3 is made up of 15 amino acids. The CDR3 is CASSFGRGETDTQYF. The CDR3 DNA sequence: TGTGCCAGCAGTTTTGGCAGGGGCGAAACAGATACGCAGTATTTT.

This clonotype has more than one count but fewer than ten. The gene calls are TRBV20-1 and TRBJ2-1, with D uncertain. The CDR3 spans 12 residues. CDR1 is DFQATT and CDR2 is SNEGSKA in the germline V gene (reference sequence). Trimming cost V 5 bases and J 9 bases, with 14 bases left between them. The CDR3 bases are TGCAGTGCTGCCCTCCAGTTTGGTGAGCAGTTCTTC. This gives the protein CSAALQFGEQFF.

The chain carries TRBV5-1 and TRBJ2-3, with D tentatively TRBD1 (5 bases). Germline V gene sequence: CDR1 SGHRS, CDR2 YFSETQ. Trimming cost V 0 bases and J 1 base, with 15 bases left between them. CDR3 size: 17 residues. The DNA of the CDR3 is TGCGCCAGCAGCTTGGCATCACAGGTCAGTCGCACAGATACGCAGTATTTT. Protein sequence: CASSLASQVSRTDTQYF.

Concerning this clonotype: A much larger clone differs by one base, so this may be a read error. V is TRBV6-6 and J is TRBJ2-3; D gene ambiguous. CDR1 MNHNY and CDR2 SVGAGI come from the germline V gene (reference sequence). Trimming removed 8 bases at V and 10 bases at J, with 22 bases between. This CDR3 contains 14 residues. The CDR3 sequence: CASRRTTEVDAQYF. The CDR3 nucleotides read TGTGCCAGCCGCAGGACCACTGAAGTCGATGCGCAGTATTTT.

This clonotype came up once. The DNA of the CDR3 is TGTGCCAGCAGCTTAGTGACTCCCACGCAGTATTTT. Protein sequence: CASSLVTPTQYF. The V call is TRBV11-2, the J call TRBJ2-3; no clear D gene. The CDR3 consists of 12 residues. V was cut by 1 base and J by 9 bases, with 8 bases left in between. Germline V gene sequence: CDR1 SGHAT, CDR2 FQNNGV.

This clonotype was observed a few times. CDR3 nucleotide sequence: TGCAGTGCGGCGGACAGAACCAAATATGGCTACACCTTC. It codes for CSAADRTKYGYTF. The genes are TRBV20-1 and TRBJ1-2; D is perhaps TRBD1 (6 bases). Germline loops: CDR1 DFQATT, CDR2 SNEGSKA (reference sequence). V shed 6 bases and J shed 5 bases, with 16 bases lying between them. This CDR3 contains 13 residues.

For this clonotype: Compared with germline, one end of the junction differs, possibly owing to a read error. The rearrangement links TRBV10-3 to TRBJ2-4; D uncertain. There are 16 residues in the CDR3. Germline CDR1 ENHRY, CDR2 SYGVKD. The DNA of the CDR3 is TGTGCCATCACTCCCTCGAACCCCGAAGCCGAAAACATTCAGTACTTC. Its protein product is CAITPSNPEAENIQYF.

The chain combines TRBV10-3 with TRBJ2-7; TRBD1 aligns across 8 bases. The CDR3 has 14 amino acids. Germline V CDR1 and CDR2: ENHRY, SYGVKD. J gave up 2 bases and V 6 bases, and 6 bases lay outside the gene matches. The CDR3 protein is CAIRDRGQAYEQYF. CDR3 nucleotide sequence: TGTGCCATCAGAGACAGGGGACAAGCCTACGAGCAGTACTTC.

This clonotype turned up a few times. The CDR3 bases are TGTGCCAGCAGCTTAGCAGCGGGAGACTACGAGCAGTACTTC. Translating it yields CASSLAAGDYEQYF. This chain uses TRBV7-9 with TRBJ2-7; 8 positions agree with TRBD2. Germline CDR1 reads SEHNR; CDR2 reads FQNEAQ (reference sequence). The CDR3 is 14 amino acids. Trimming removed 0 bases from V and 3 bases from J; junction bases left unmatched: 1.

This clonotype has just a few counts. The V and J genes are TRBV29-1 and TRBJ1-2, with 8 nucleotides matching TRBD1. The V and J ends lost 6 bases and 2 bases, in that order; junction bases with no gene match: 5. Germline V gene sequence: CDR1 SQVTM, CDR2 ANQGSEA. This CDR3 has 13 amino acids. The CDR3 coding sequence is TGCAGCGTGCAAGCAGGGGGCAACTATGGCTACACCTTC. This gives the protein CSVQAGGNYGYTF.

This clonotype was seen more than once but under ten times. This sequence joins TRBV6-5 and TRBJ2-1; a possible D gene is TRBD2 (5 bases). V dropped 5 bases and J dropped 8 bases, with 19 bases sitting between them. Germline loops: CDR1 MNHEY, CDR2 SVGAGI. The CDR3 extends over 15 amino acids. Here the CDR3 reads CASSLLGTGIDEQFF. Here the CDR3 DNA reads TGTGCCAGCAGTCTTCTAGGAACGGGGATCGATGAGCAGTTCTTC.

This sequence joins TRBV18 and TRBJ1-2; no definite D call. Trimming removed 1 base from V and 6 bases from J, with 9 bases in between. CDR1 is KGHSH, CDR2 LQKENI, per germline. The CDR3 totals 13 residues. The CDR3 DNA is TGTGCCAGCTCACCACACCGGGATAATGGCTACACCTTC. This codes for CASSPHRDNGYTF.

The chain joins TRBV5-1 to TRBJ2-7, with 9 positions matching TRBD1. The CDR3 runs to 15 residues. Trimming cost V 0 bases and J 6 bases; bases outside gene matches: 7. From germline, CDR1 is SGHRS and CDR2 YFSETQ. This CDR3 reads CASSLGQGDRGEQYF. For the CDR3, the DNA is TGCGCCAGCAGCTTGGGACAGGGGGACAGAGGCGAGCAGTACTTC.

This clonotype was observed a few times. The chain uses TRBV10-3 and TRBJ1-5; D unresolved. Trimming pared 2 bases from V and 3 bases from J, leaving 5 bases between. Germline CDR1 reads ENHRY; CDR2 reads SYGVKD. CDR3 length equals 13 residues. The CDR3 protein is CAISEAPNQPQHF. CDR3 coding DNA: TGTGCCATCAGTGAGGCCCCCAATCAGCCCCAGCATTTT.

This clonotype has ten or more counts. This chain connects TRBV6-6 to TRBJ2-1; 12 bases are a match to TRBD2. The germline V gene has CDR1 MNHNY and CDR2 SVGAGI (reference sequence). This CDR3 is built from 16 residues. The trim removed 4 bases at V and 7 bases at J, leaving 8 bases unmatched. The DNA of the CDR3 is TGTGCCAGCAGTTGGGATACTAGCGGGAGGCGGAATGAGCAGTTCTTC. As protein: CASSWDTSGRRNEQFF.

The rearrangement joins TRBV20-1 to TRBJ1-2; D is ambiguous. V was clipped by 6 bases and J by 5 bases, with 16 bases between them. CDR3 length equals 13 residues. Per the germline V gene, CDR1 is DFQATT and CDR2 is SNEGSKA (reference sequence). CDR3 nucleotide sequence: TGCAGTGCGATAAAACAGCCTACTTATGGCTACACCTTC. This encodes CSAIKQPTYGYTF.

The chain is built from TRBV3-1 and TRBJ2-1; maybe TRBD2 (6 bases). This CDR3 contains 16 residues. Trimming took 0 bases from V and 8 from J, leaving 17 bases between them. The V gene's germline CDR1 is LGHDT and CDR2 YNNKEL (reference sequence). This CDR3 is CASSQEGGRSFDEQFF. CDR3 bases: TGTGCCAGCAGCCAAGAGGGAGGAAGGAGTTTCGATGAGCAGTTCTTC.

V and J are TRBV20-1 and TRBJ1-5, with TRBD1 as a possible D gene (5 bases). The germline V gene has CDR1 DFQATT and CDR2 SNEGSKA (reference sequence). V gave up 3 bases and J gave up 7 bases, with 19 bases separating them. The CDR3 length is 15 residues. The CDR3 region is CSASWGPQRGQPQHF. DNA of the CDR3: TGCAGTGCTAGTTGGGGACCGCAGCGAGGACAGCCCCAGCATTTT.

CDR3 sequence reads: CASSPTGWRGEQFF. The CDR3 DNA follows: TGTGCCAGCAGTCCTACGGGCTGGCGCGGTGAGCAGTTCTTC. The chain recombines TRBV12-3 or TRBV12-4 with TRBJ2-1; D gene ambiguous. Trimming took off 5 bases at V and 9 bases at J, with 17 bases between the two ends. The CDR3 contains 14 residues.

In regard to this clonotype: At one boundary the junction diverges from the germline segment, which might be a read error. The chain uses TRBV7-9 and TRBJ1-1; unclear D gene. Germline V gene data show CDR1 as SEHNR and CDR2 as FQNEAQ (reference sequence). The CDR3 contains 12 residues. This CDR3 is CAGSLMGPEAFF. As DNA, the CDR3 is TGTGCCGGCAGCTTAATGGGTCCTGAAGCTTTCTTT.

This chain links TRBV18 with TRBJ1-2, with 10 bases matching TRBD1. Trimming removed 3 bases from V and 3 bases from J; junction bases left unmatched: 13. This CDR3 spans 18 amino acids. Germline V gives CDR1 KGHSH, CDR2 LQKENI. The CDR3 spells CASSPRTGGSKLDYGYTF. In DNA form, the CDR3 reads TGTGCCAGCTCACCCCGGACAGGGGGAAGTAAATTGGACTATGGCTACACCTTC. The full variable domain, completed using reference TRBV18 and TRBJ1-2, is NAGVMQNPRHLVRRRGQEARLRCSPMKGHSHVYWYRQLPEEGLKFMVYLQKENIIDESGMPKERFSAEFPKEGPSILRIQQVVRGDSAAYFCASSPRTGGSKLDYGYTFGSGTRLTVV.

This clonotype was observed a handful of times. V is TRBV12-3 or TRBV12-4 and J is TRBJ1-2, with 8 positions matching TRBD1. There are 13 residues in the CDR3. With V trimmed by 9 bases and J by 4 bases, 7 bases remained unmatched. The DNA of the CDR3 is TGTGCCAGTCATCGGACAGGGACCTATGGCTACACCTTC. Translation gives CASHRTGTYGYTF.

There are a few counts of this clonotype. The CDR3 loop reads CSARDQEGAGEQFF. The CDR3 region has the DNA TGCAGTGCTAGAGATCAGGAGGGGGCGGGTGAGCAGTTCTTC. The chain couples TRBV20-1 to TRBJ2-1, with D possibly being TRBD1 (7 bases). The V end lost 0 bases, the J end lost 9 bases, and 15 bases lay between the germline ends. The CDR3 is made up of 14 amino acids. The germline V gene has CDR1 DFQATT and CDR2 SNEGSKA (reference sequence).